This T cell receptor beta chain was captured by sequencing in a study of T cell responses to AZD1222 COVID-19 vaccine. Study observations and caveats: When two AZD1222 doses had been given, Spike-specific TCR breadth and depth rose.

The repertoire was sequenced with immunoSEQ multiplex PCR; TCRdb's copy has only in-frame clones and lacks some. The top ten hold 5.2% of the sample, which has 130,000 to 150,000 clones, around 91% seen once. The V gene end was trimmed by 7 bases and the J gene end by 6 bases; junction bases not matched to a gene: 4. Germline CDR1 KGHDR, CDR2 SFDVKD. The CDR3 covers 14 residues. To note about this clone: No antigen is known for it.

The sequence derives from an adult in good health. The rearrangement joins TRBV24-1 to TRBJ2-2; 10 positions match TRBD1. The sequencing here drew on peripheral blood, taken on day 0 of AZD1222 vaccination. The CDR3 spells CATSPTGGPGELFF. CDR3 nucleotide sequence: TGTGCCACCAGCCCGACAGGGGGCCCCGGGGAGCTGTTTTTT.